Listed below are T cell receptor beta chains from one sample, sequenced in a study of PD-1 blockade in classical Hodgkin lymphoma. Repertoires were generated with immunoSEQ multiplex PCR, while TCRdb's copy carries only in-frame clones and drops some. The table includes around 50,000 clones, roughly 90% detected once. The material was peripheral blood mononuclear cells (PBMCs), obtained before the second cycle of nivolumab. These TCRs come from a human donor with classical Hodgkin lymphoma. Each CDR3 is given without its conserved first and last residue.

TRBV5-6	ASSLPGEQNEQF
TRBV21-1	ASILSVQRRAF
TRBV29-1	SVAGGPEFEQF
TRBV29-1	SVEDPTEPNQPQH
TRBV7-8	ASRIGAESYEQY
TRBV7-8	ASSFRSTSATDTQY
TRBV2	ATQRLVGGNEQF
TRBV5-1	ASSRDRTSGSGDTGELF
TRBV4-2	ASSQTGTKGGDTQY
TRBV28	ASSTGINQPQH
TRBV27	ASSLGSPNSPLH
TRBV2	ASSEAPGGPYEQY
TRBV27	ASSFLAESTDTQY
TRBV27	ASKTSGGRYEQY
TRBV10-3	ATLTPSGTPSTDTQY
TRBV9	ASSGALAGVLTDTQY
TRBV19	ASSRQGAKATNEKLF
TRBV11-2	ASSLGNVGGAVETQY
TRBV7-9	ASSLIAGWNEQF
TRBV29-1	SGAGGPTATTSYEQY